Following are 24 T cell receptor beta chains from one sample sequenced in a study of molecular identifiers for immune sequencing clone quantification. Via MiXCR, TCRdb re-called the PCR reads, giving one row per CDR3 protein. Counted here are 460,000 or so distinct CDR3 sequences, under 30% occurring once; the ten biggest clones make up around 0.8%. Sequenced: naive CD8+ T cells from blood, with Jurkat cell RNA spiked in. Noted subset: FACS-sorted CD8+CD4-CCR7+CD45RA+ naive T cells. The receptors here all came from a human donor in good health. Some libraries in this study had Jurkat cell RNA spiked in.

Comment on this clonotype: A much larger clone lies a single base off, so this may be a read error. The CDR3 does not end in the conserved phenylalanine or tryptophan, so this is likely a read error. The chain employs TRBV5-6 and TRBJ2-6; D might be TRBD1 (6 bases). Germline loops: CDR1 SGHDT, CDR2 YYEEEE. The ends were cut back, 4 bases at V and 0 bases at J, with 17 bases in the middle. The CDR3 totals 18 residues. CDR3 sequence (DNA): TGTGCCAGCAGCGGAAGACAGGTCTACCCCTCTGGGGCCAACGTCCTGACTCTC. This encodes CASSGRQVYPSGANVLTL.

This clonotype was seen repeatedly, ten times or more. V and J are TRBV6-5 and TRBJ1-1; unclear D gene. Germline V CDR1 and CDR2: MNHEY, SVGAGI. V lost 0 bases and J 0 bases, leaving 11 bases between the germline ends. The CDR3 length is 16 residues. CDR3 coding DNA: TGTGCCAGCAGTTACTCAAGAAGAGCTCTGAACACTGAAGCTTTCTTT. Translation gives CASSYSRRALNTEAFF.

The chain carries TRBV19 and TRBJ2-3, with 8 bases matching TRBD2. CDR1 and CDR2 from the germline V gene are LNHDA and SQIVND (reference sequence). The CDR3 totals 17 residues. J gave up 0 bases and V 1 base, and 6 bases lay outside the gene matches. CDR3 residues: CASSIVPTSASTDTQYF. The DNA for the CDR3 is TGTGCCAGTAGTATAGTCCCGACTAGCGCCAGCACAGATACGCAGTATTTT. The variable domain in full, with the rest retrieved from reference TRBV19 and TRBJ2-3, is DGGITQSPKYLFRKEGQNVTLSCEQNLNHDAMYWYRQDPGQGLRLIYYSQIVNDFQKGDIAEGYSVSREKKESFPLTVTSAQKNPTAFYLCASSIVPTSASTDTQYFGPGTRLTVL.

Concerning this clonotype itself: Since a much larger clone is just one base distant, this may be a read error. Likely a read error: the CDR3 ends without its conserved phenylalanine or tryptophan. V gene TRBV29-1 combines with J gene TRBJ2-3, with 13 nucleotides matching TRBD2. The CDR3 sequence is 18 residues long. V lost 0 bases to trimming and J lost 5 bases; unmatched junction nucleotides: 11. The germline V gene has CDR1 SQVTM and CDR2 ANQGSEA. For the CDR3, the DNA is TGCAGCGTTGAAGACCTAATCGGACTAGCGGGGGACGGAGATACGCAGTATCTT. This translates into CSVEDLIGLAGDGDTQYL.

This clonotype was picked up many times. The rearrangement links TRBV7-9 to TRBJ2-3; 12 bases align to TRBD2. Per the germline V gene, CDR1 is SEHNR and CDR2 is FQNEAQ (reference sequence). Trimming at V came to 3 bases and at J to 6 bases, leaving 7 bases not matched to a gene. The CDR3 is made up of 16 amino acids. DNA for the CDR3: TGTGCCAGCAGCTTCCCGACTAGCGGGAGTGTGGATACGCAGTATTTT. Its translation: CASSFPTSGSVDTQYF.

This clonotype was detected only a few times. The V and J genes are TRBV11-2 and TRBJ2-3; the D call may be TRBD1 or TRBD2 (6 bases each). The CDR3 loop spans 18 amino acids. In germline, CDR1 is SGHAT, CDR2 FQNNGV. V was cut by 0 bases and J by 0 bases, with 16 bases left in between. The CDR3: CASSLDAGGTRSTDTQYF. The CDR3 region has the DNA TGTGCCAGCAGCTTAGATGCTGGCGGGACAAGAAGCACAGATACGCAGTATTTT.

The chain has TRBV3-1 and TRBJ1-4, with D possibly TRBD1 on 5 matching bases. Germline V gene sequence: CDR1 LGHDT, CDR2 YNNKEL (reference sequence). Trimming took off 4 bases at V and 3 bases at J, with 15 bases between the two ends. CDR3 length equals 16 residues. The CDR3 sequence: CASSRGRRPANEKLFF. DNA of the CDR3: TGTGCCAGCAGCCGGGGCAGGAGGCCAGCTAATGAAAAACTGTTTTTT. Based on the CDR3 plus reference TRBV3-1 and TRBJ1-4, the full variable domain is DTAVSQTPKYLVTQMGNDKSIKCEQNLGHDTMYWYKQDSKKFLKIMFSYNNKELIINETVPNRFSPKSPDKAHLNLHINSLELGDSAVYFCASSRGRRPANEKLFFGSGTQLSVL.

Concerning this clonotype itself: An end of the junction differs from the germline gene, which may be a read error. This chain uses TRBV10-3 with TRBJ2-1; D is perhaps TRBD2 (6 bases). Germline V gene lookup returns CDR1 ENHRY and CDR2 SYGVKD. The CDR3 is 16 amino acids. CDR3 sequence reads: CAISESGGLTYNEQSF. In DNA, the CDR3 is TGTGCCATCAGTGAGTCGGGGGGATTAACCTACAATGAGCAGTCCTTC.

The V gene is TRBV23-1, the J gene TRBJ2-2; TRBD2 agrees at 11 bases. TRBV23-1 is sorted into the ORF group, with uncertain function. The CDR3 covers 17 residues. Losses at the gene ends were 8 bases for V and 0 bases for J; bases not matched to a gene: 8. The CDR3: CASSLAGGSANTGELFF. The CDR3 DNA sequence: TGCGCCAGCTCCTTAGCGGGAGGGTCTGCGAACACCGGGGAGCTGTTTTTT.

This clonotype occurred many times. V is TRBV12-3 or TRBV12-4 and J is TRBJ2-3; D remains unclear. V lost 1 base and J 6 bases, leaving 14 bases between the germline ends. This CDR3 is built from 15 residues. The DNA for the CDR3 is TGTGCCAGCAGTTTAGGCAGACCCCACAGTGATACGCAGTATTTT. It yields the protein CASSLGRPHSDTQYF.

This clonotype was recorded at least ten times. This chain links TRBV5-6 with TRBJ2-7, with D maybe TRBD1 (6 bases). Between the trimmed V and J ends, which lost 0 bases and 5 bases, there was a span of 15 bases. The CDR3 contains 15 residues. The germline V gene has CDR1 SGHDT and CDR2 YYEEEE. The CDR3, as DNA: TGTGCCAGCAGCTTGGCTCGCAGGGGTCGCGACGAGCAGTACTTC. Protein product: CASSLARRGRDEQYF.

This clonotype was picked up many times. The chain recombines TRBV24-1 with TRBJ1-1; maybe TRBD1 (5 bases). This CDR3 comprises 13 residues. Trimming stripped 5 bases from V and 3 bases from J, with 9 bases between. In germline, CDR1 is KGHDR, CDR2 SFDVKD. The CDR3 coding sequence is TGTGCCACCAGTGGAGGGGAGTACACTGAAGCTTTCTTT. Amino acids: CATSGGEYTEAFF.

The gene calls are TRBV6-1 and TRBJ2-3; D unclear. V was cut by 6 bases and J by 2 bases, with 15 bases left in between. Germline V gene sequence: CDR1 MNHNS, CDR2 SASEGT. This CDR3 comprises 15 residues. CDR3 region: CASSPVSANTDTQYF. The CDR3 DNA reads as TGTGCCAGCAGCCCGGTTTCAGCAAACACAGATACGCAGTATTTT.

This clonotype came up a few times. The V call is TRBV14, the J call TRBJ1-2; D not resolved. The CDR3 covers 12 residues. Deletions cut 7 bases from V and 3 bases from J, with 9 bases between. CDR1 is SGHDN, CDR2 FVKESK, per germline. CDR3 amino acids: CASKKDDYGYTF. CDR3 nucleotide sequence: TGTGCCAGCAAGAAGGACGACTATGGCTACACCTTC.

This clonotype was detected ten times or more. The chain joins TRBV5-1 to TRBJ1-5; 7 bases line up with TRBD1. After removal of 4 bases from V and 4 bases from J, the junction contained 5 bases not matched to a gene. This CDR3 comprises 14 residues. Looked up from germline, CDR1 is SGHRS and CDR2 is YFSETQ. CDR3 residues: CASSLTGRNQPQHF. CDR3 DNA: TGCGCCAGCAGCCTGACAGGGCGGAATCAGCCCCAGCATTTT.

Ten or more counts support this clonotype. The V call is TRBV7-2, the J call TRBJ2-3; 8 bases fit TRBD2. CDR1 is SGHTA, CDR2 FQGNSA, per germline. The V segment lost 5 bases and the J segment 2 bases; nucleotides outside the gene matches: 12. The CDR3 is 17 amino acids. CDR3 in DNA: TGTGCCAGCAGCAGCCAATTTATAGCGGGGCCCACAGATACGCAGTATTTT. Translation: CASSSQFIAGPTDTQYF.

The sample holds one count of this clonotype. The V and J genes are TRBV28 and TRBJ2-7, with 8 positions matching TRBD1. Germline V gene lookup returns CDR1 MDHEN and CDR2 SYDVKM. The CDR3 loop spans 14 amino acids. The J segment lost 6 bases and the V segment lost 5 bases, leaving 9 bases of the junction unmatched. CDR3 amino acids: CASSPGQGGGEQYF. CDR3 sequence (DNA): TGTGCCAGCAGTCCAGGACAGGGTGGGGGCGAGCAGTACTTC.

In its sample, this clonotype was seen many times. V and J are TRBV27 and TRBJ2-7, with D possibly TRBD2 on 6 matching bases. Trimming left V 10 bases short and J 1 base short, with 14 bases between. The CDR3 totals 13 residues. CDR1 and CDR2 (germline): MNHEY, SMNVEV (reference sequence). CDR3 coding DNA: TGTGCCACCTCCGCGGGGTCATCCTACGAGCAGTACTTC. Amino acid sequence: CATSAGSSYEQYF.

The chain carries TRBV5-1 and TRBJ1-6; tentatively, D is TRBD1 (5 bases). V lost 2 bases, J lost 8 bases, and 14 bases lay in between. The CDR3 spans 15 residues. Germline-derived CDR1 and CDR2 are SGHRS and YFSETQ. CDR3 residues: CASSFGRGGDSPLHF. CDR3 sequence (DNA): TGCGCCAGCAGCTTCGGAAGGGGAGGGGATTCACCCCTCCACTTT.

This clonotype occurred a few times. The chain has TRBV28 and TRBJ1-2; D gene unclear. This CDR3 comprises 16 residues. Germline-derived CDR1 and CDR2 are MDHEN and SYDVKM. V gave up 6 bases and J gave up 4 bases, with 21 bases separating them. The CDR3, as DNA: TGTGCCAGCAGCCCCCGGACGTGGCCCTCCGCCTATGGCTACACCTTC. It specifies CASSPRTWPSAYGYTF.

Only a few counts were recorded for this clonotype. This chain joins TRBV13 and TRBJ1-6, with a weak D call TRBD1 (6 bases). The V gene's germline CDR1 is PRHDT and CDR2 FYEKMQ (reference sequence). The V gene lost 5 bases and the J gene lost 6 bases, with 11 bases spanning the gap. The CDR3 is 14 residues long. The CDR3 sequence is CASSPDRINSPLHF. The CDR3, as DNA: TGTGCCAGCAGCCCAGACAGGATTAATTCACCCCTCCACTTT.

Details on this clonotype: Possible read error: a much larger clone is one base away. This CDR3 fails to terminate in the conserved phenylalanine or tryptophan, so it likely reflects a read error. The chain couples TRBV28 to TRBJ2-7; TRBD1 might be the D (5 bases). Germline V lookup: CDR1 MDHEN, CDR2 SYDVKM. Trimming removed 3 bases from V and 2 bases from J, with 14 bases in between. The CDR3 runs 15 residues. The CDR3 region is CASSLRPRETYEQYS. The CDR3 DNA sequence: TGTGCCAGCAGTTTGAGGCCCAGGGAAACCTACGAGCAGTACTCC.

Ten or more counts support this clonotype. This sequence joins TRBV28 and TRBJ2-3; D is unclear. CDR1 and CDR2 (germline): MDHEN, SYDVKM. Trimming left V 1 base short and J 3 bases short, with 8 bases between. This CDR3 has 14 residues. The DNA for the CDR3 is TGTGCCAGCAGTTTATTTTCTGAGACAGATACGCAGTATTTT. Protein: CASSLFSETDTQYF.

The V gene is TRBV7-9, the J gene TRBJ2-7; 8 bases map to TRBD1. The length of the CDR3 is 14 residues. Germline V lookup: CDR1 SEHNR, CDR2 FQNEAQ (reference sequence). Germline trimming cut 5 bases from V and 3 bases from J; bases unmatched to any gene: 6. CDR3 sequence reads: CASSRDRYNYEQYF. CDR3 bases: TGTGCCAGCAGCCGGGACAGGTACAACTACGAGCAGTACTTC.